Presented here are 21 T cell receptor beta chains from one specimen sequenced in a study of cytomegalovirus exposure and HLA in healthy donors. Primers for the PCR totalled 60 Vbeta and 13 Jbeta. This table comes from immunoSEQ multiplex PCR, and its TCRdb copy is limited to in-frame clones, with some not included. The sample holds 30,000 to 40,000 clones, more than 60% seen once. Sequencing was done on a sample of PBMCs. Receptor source: a man aged 45 to 65 in good health and CMV-seropositive.

The chain joins TRBV16 to TRBJ1-2; 7 nucleotides match TRBD1. CDR3 length equals 15 residues. The V gene end was trimmed by 3 bases and the J gene end by 6 bases; junction bases not matched to a gene: 10. Looked up from germline, CDR1 is KGHSY and CDR2 is FQNENV. CDR3 region: CASSHKIPQGNGYTF. CDR3 DNA: TGTGCCAGCAGCCACAAAATTCCACAGGGGAATGGCTACACCTTC.

V is TRBV4-3 and J is TRBJ1-6; 9 positions agree with TRBD1. The J segment lost 11 bases and the V segment lost 0 bases, leaving 2 bases of the junction unmatched. From germline, CDR1 is LGHNA and CDR2 YSLEER. This CDR3 is 14 amino acids long. The CDR3 bases are TGCGCCAGCAGCCAAGAGGGACAGGGTGCACCCCTCCACTTT. As protein: CASSQEGQGAPLHF.

This clone was detected only once. For the CDR3, the DNA is TGTGCCACCAGCAGAGAGGGGCGTAATCAGCCCCAGCATTTT. This gives the protein CATSREGRNQPQHF. The V and J genes are TRBV15 and TRBJ1-5; tentative D call: TRBD1 (5 bases). The V gene's germline CDR1 is LNHNV and CDR2 YYDKDF (reference sequence). The CDR3 is 14 amino acids. Between the trimmed V and J ends, which lost 0 bases and 4 bases, there was a span of 7 bases.

This clone was picked up a small number of times. The chain uses TRBV2 and TRBJ1-5, with TRBD1 as a possible D gene (5 bases). Trimming cost V 3 bases and J 3 bases, with 24 bases left between them. CDR1 is SNHLY, CDR2 FYNNEI, per germline. CDR3 length: 19 residues. The CDR3, as DNA: TGTGCCAGCAGTGACGCCTTGACAGACGCCGGGCCCCACAATCAGCCCCAGCATTTT. Its translation is CASSDALTDAGPHNQPQHF.

The chain combines TRBV28 with TRBJ1-2, with D perhaps TRBD1 (6 bases). Germline lookup yields CDR1 MDHEN and CDR2 SYDVKM. V lost 2 bases to trimming and J lost 2 bases, with 12 bases between them. This CDR3 contains 15 residues. The CDR3 protein is CASSLSSTGNYGYTF. The CDR3, as DNA: TGTGCCAGCAGTTTAAGTTCAACAGGGAACTATGGCTACACCTTC.

The chain couples TRBV7-8 to TRBJ2-1; 11 positions match TRBD2. J lost 10 bases, V lost 4 bases, and 6 bases had no gene match. The CDR3 is 14 amino acids. CDR1 and CDR2 from the germline V gene are SGHVS and FQNEAQ. CDR3 amino acids: CASSSVAGGREQFF. The DNA for the CDR3 is TGTGCCAGCAGCTCAGTAGCGGGGGGGAGAGAGCAGTTCTTC.

This clone was seen more than once but under ten times. This chain uses TRBV29-1 with TRBJ2-3; perhaps TRBD2 as D (6 bases). V lost 4 bases and J lost 1, with 6 bases in between. This CDR3 is 12 amino acids long. Germline V lookup: CDR1 SQVTM, CDR2 ANQGSEA. The CDR3 DNA sequence: TGCAGCGTTGGCGGGGGCACAGATACGCAGTATTTT. It translates to CSVGGGTDTQYF.

The chain links TRBV30 to TRBJ2-2; 9 bases fit TRBD2. This CDR3 comprises 16 residues. V was clipped by 4 bases and J by 5 bases; unmatched bases: 11. Germline CDR1 is GTSNPN and CDR2 is SVGIG (reference sequence). This CDR3 is CAWNRGGARWTGELFF. CDR3 coding DNA: TGTGCCTGGAACCGCGGGGGGGCGCGATGGACCGGGGAGCTGTTTTTT. Combining the CDR3 with reference TRBV30 and TRBJ2-2 gives the whole variable domain SQTIHQWPATLVQPVGSPLSLECTVEGTSNPNLYWYRQAAGRGLQLLFYSVGIGQISSEVPQNLSASRPQDRQFILSSKKLLLSDSGFYLCAWNRGGARWTGELFFGEGSRLTVL.

The chain combines TRBV6-5 with TRBJ1-2; D possibly corresponds to TRBD1 (6 bases). CDR1 and CDR2 (germline): MNHEY, SVGAGI. The V and J ends lost 5 bases and 4 bases respectively, with 14 bases between them. The CDR3 is 14 amino acids. The CDR3 sequence is CASSERGGTYGYTF. The CDR3 DNA follows: TGTGCCAGCAGTGAAAGAGGGGGTACCTATGGCTACACCTTC.

This chain links TRBV4-3 with TRBJ2-5; tentatively, D is TRBD2 (5 bases). Germline loops: CDR1 LGHNA, CDR2 YSLEER. Trimming removed 0 bases from V and 2 bases from J, with 10 bases in between. The CDR3 runs 15 residues. CDR3 nucleotides: TGCGCCAGCAGCCAAGAGAGGGTTTCTCAAGAGACCCAGTACTTC. This codes for CASSQERVSQETQYF.

This clone is labeled medium-sized. The chain has TRBV27 and TRBJ1-1; 8 bases are a match to TRBD1. Trimming at V came to 6 bases and at J to 1 base, leaving 4 bases not matched to a gene. The CDR3 runs 14 residues. The germline CDR1 and CDR2 sequences are MNHEY and SMNVEV (reference sequence). In DNA, the CDR3 is TGTGCCAGCAGATCAGGGGGCAAGAACACTGAAGCTTTCTTT. This encodes CASRSGGKNTEAFF.

The chain recombines TRBV29-1 with TRBJ2-1, with TRBD1 identical over 10 bases. V lost 3 bases, J lost 5 bases, and 7 bases stayed unmatched. There are 15 residues in the CDR3. Germline V CDR1 and CDR2: SQVTM, ANQGSEA. The CDR3 region has the DNA TGCAGCGTTGACCCGGGACAGGGGAGCGACAATGAGCAGTTCTTC. Residues: CSVDPGQGSDNEQFF.

There are a few counts of this clone. This chain joins TRBV2 and TRBJ2-6, with D possibly being TRBD1 (6 bases). V lost 6 bases to trimming and J lost 2 bases, with 11 bases between them. Germline loops: CDR1 SNHLY, CDR2 FYNNEI. The CDR3 is 15 amino acids. This chain's CDR3 is CASSPGAAGANVLTF. CDR3 sequence (DNA): TGTGCCAGCAGCCCAGGGGCAGCTGGGGCCAACGTCCTGACTTTC.

V usage is TRBV2 and J usage is TRBJ1-5, with TRBD1 identical over 7 bases. The V segment lost 4 bases and the J segment 5 bases; nucleotides outside the gene matches: 5. CDR1 is SNHLY and CDR2 is FYNNEI in the germline V gene. The CDR3 extends over 14 amino acids. CDR3 nucleotides: TGTGCCAGCAGTGCATACGACAGGGATCAGCCCCAGCATTTT. This sequence encodes CASSAYDRDQPQHF.

This clone was picked up a small number of times. The chain carries TRBV5-6 and TRBJ2-5, with D perhaps matching TRBD2 (6 bases). This CDR3 comprises 14 residues. Trimming took 1 base from V and 5 from J, leaving 12 bases between them. Looked up from germline, CDR1 is SGHDT and CDR2 is YYEEEE. The CDR3 loop reads CASSLFGSEETQYF. CDR3 nucleotides: TGTGCCAGCAGCTTGTTCGGGAGCGAGGAGACCCAGTACTTC.

A few counts support this clone. This chain links TRBV25-1 with TRBJ2-1, with TRBD2 as a possible D gene (5 bases). The V end lost 0 bases, the J end lost 4 bases, and 10 bases lay between the germline ends. CDR1 and CDR2 from the germline V gene are MGHDK and SYGVNS. The CDR3 runs 15 residues. CDR3 DNA: TGTGCCAGCAGTGAATATGGCCTAGCTTACAATGAGCAGTTCTTC. Amino acid sequence: CASSEYGLAYNEQFF.

This clone was picked up one time. This chain uses TRBV15 with TRBJ2-5; TRBD1 aligns across 8 bases. With V trimmed by 1 base and J by 4 bases, 11 bases remained unmatched. CDR3 length: 17 amino acids. The germline CDR1 and CDR2 sequences are LNHNV and YYDKDF (reference sequence). CDR3 region: CATSRGTATGEAETQYF. The CDR3, as DNA: TGTGCCACCAGCAGAGGCACGGCGACAGGGGAGGCAGAGACCCAGTACTTC.

The V and J genes are TRBV5-1 and TRBJ2-1, with a weak D call TRBD2 (5 bases). From germline, CDR1 is SGHRS and CDR2 YFSETQ. This CDR3 is 15 amino acids long. Trimming removed 0 bases at V and 4 bases at J, with 11 bases between. The CDR3 coding sequence is TGCGCCAGCAGCTTGGAGGGAGACCCTTACAATGAGCAGTTCTTC. It translates to CASSLEGDPYNEQFF.

V gene TRBV5-6 combines with J gene TRBJ1-6; D is unresolved. CDR1 is SGHDT, CDR2 YYEEEE, per germline. CDR3 length: 15 residues. Trimming took 3 bases from V and 8 from J, leaving 15 bases between them. The DNA for the CDR3 is TGTGCCAGCAGCTATGGGTGGAGGCAGGATTCACCCCTCCACTTT. The encoded protein is CASSYGWRQDSPLHF.

The rearrangement links TRBV28 to TRBJ2-1, with D possibly TRBD2 on 6 matching bases. V was pared by 1 base and J by 3 bases, with 7 bases between. The CDR3 spans 14 residues. Germline CDR1 is MDHEN and CDR2 is SYDVKM. DNA for the CDR3: TGTGCCAGCAGTTTATTGGGACTCTACAATGAGCAGTTCTTC. This codes for CASSLLGLYNEQFF.

This chain joins TRBV5-1 and TRBJ1-1, with D tentatively TRBD1 (5 bases). This CDR3 region has 15 residues. V lost 0 bases, J lost 8 bases, and 17 bases lay in between. CDR1 SGHRS and CDR2 YFSETQ come from the germline V gene. CDR3 coding DNA: TGCGCCAGCAGCTTGGGAAGGGGTGCTTCTCGGGAAGCTTTCTTT. Translated: CASSLGRGASREAFF. The variable domain in full, with the rest retrieved from reference TRBV5-1 and TRBJ1-1, is KAGVTQTPRYLIKTRGQQVTLSCSPISGHRSVSWYQQTPGQGLQFLFEYFSETQRNKGNFPGRFSGRQFSNSRSEMNVSTLELGDSALYLCASSLGRGASREAFFGQGTRLTVV.